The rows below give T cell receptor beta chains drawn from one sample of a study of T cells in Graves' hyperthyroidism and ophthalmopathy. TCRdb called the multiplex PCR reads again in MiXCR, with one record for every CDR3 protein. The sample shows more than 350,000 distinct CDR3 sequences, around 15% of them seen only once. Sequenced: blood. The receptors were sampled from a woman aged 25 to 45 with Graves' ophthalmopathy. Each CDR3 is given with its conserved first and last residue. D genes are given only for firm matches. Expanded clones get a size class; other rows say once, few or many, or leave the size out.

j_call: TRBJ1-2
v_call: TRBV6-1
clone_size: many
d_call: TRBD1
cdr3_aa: CASSEALRAGQRANYGYTF
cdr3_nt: TGTGCCAGCAGTGAAGCGCTCCGGGCGGGACAGAGAGCAAACTATGGCTACACCTTC

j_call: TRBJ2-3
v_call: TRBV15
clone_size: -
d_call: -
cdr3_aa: CATRGITDTQYF
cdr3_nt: TGTGCCACCAGGGGGATTACAGATACGCAGTATTTT

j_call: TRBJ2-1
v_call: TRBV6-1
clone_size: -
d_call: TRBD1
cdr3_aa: CASSPTDRSPNEQFF
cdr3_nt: TGTGCCAGCAGCCCTACGGACAGGAGTCCCAATGAGCAGTTCTTC

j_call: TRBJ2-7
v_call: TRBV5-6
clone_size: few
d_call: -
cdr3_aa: CASSLGLGNYEQYF
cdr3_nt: TGTGCCAGCAGCTTGGGCCTAGGCAACTACGAGCAGTACTTC

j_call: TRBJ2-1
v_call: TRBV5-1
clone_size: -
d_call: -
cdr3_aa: CASSRSLLAGQFF
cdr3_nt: TGCGCCAGCAGCCGATCTCTCCTGGCAGGTCAGTTCTTC

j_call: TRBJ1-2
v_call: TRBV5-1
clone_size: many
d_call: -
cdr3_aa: CASSLIPTHGYTF
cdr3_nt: TGCGCCAGCAGCCTGATCCCGACTCACGGCTACACCTTC

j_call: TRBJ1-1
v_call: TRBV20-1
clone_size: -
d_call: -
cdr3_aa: CSARDPSLEGAVHTEAFF
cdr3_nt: TGCAGTGCTAGAGACCCCTCTCTCGAAGGAGCAGTTCACACTGAAGCTTTCTTT

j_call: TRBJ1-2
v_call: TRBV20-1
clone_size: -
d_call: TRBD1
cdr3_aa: CSPGGAGTGGYGYTF
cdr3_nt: TGCAGCCCGGGGGGGGCAGGGACAGGGGGTTATGGCTACACCTTC

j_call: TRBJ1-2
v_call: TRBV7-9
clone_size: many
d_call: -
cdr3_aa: CASSLGHGYTF
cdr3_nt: TGTGCCAGCAGCTTAGGGCATGGCTACACCTTC

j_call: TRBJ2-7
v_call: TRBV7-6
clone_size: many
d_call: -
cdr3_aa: CASSYPPTSGGSYEQYF
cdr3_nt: TGTGCCAGCAGCTATCCTCCAACTTCAGGAGGGAGTTACGAGCAGTACTTC

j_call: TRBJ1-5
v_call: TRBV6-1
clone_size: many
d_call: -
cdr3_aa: CASSEGSGQNQPQHF
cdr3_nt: TGTGCCAGCAGTGAAGGGTCAGGCCAAAATCAGCCCCAGCATTTT

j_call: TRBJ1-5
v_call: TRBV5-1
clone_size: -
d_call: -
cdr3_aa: CASSRNGGFNQPQHF
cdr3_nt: TGCGCCAGCAGCCGAAATGGGGGGTTCAATCAGCCCCAGCATTTT

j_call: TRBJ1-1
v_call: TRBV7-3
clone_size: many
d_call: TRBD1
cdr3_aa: CASSLNHRGQDTEAFF
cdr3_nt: TGTGCCAGCAGCTTAAACCACAGGGGGCAGGACACTGAAGCTTTCTTT

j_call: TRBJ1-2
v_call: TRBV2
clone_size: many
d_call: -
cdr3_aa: CASVSQAVLAGYTF
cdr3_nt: TGTGCCAGCGTGAGTCAGGCGGTCCTAGCTGGCTACACCTTC

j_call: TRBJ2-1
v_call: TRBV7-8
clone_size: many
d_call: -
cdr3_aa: CASSLARGFRSYNEQFF
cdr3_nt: TGTGCCAGCAGCTTAGCGAGGGGGTTTCGCTCCTACAATGAGCAGTTCTTC

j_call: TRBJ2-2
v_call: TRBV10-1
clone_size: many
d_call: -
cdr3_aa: CASSRDTGTGELFF
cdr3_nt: TGCGCCAGCAGCCGGGACACAGGGACCGGGGAGCTGTTTTTT

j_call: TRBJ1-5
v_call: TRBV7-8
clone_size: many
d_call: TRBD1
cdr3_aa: CASSPDREALYSNQPQHF
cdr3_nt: TGTGCCAGCAGCCCGGACAGGGAGGCCCTTTATAGCAATCAGCCCCAGCATTTT

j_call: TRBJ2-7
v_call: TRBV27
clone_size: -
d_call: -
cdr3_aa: CARPSHKEQYF
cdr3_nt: TGTGCCAGGCCTTCGCACAAAGAGCAGTACTTC

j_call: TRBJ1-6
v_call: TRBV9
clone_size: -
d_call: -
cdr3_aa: CASSVDRDNSPLHF
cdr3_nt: TGTGCCAGCAGCGTAGACAGGGATAATTCACCCCTCCACTTT

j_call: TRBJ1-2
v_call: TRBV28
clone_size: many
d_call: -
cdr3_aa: CASSLYVRVDHGYTF
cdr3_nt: TGTGCCAGCAGTTTATACGTCAGGGTGGACCATGGCTACACCTTC

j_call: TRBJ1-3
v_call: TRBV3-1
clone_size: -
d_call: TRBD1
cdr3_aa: CASSQGTGLSGNTIYF
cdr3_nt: TGTGCCAGCAGCCAAGGGACAGGGCTCTCTGGAAACACCATATATTTT

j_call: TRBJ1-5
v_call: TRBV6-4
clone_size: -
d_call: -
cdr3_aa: CASSRGPINQPQHF
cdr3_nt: TGTGCCAGCAGTAGGGGACCGATAAATCAGCCCCAGCATTTT

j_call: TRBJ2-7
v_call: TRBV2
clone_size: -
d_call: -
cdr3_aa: CASSESWLAAQLYF
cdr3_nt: TGTGCCAGCAGTGAATCCTGGTTGGCAGCTCAGCTGTACTTC

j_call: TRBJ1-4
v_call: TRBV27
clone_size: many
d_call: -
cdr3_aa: CASRRQLNEKLFF
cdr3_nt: TGTGCCAGCAGGAGACAGCTTAATGAAAAACTGTTTTTT

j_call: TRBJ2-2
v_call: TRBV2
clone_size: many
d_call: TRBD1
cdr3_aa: CAIVPGQGPLNTGELFF
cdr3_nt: TGTGCCATAGTCCCGGGACAGGGACCTCTGAACACCGGGGAGCTGTTTTTT

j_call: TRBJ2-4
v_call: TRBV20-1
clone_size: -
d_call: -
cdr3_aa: CSARAKTTTADLAKNIQYF
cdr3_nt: TGCAGTGCTAGAGCAAAGACAACGACAGCTGATCTAGCCAAAAACATTCAGTACTTC

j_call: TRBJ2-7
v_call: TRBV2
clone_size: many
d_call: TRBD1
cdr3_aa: CATTGPSYEQYF
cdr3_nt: TGTGCCACGACAGGGCCCTCCTACGAGCAGTACTTC

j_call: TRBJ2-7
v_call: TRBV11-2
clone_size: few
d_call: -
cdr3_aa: CASSLSRVSSYEQYF
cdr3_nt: TGTGCCAGCAGCTTGTCAAGGGTCAGCTCCTACGAGCAGTACTTC

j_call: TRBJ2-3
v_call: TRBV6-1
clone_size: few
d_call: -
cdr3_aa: CASTKNLITDTQYF
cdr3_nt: TGTGCCAGCACCAAGAACCTCATAACAGATACGCAGTATTTT

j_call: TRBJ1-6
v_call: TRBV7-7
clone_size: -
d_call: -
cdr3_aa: CASSLSAGDSPLHF
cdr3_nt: TGTGCTAGCAGCTTATCCGCGGGGGATTCACCCCTCCACTTT

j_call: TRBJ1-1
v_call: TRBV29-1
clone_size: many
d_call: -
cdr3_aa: CSVVGGELSNTEAFF
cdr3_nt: TGCAGCGTTGTGGGGGGGGAGCTGAGCAACACTGAAGCTTTCTTT

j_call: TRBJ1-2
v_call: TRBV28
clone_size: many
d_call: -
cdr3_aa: CASSTLTGMRGYTF
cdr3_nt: TGTGCCAGCAGTACCCTGACCGGGATGAGGGGCTACACCTTC

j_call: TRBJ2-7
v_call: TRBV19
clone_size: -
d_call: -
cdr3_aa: CASRPDRTYEQYF
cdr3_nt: TGTGCCAGTAGGCCCGACAGGACCTACGAGCAGTACTTC

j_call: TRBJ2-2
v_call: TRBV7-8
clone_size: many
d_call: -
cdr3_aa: CASRYDLNTGELFF
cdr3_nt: TGTGCCAGCAGATACGACCTAAACACCGGGGAGCTGTTTTTT

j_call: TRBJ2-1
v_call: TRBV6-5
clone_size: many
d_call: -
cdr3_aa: CASSYPGAGRDEQFF
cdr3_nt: TGTGCCAGCAGTTACCCCGGGGCAGGTAGGGATGAGCAGTTCTTC

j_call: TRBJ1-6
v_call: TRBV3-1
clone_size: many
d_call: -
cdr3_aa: CASSRKSLNSPLHF
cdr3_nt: TGTGCCAGCAGCCGAAAGTCCCTTAATTCACCCCTCCACTTT

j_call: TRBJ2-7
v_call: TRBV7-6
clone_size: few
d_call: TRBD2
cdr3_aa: CASSPRTSGVGEQYF
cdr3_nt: TGTGCCAGCAGCCCAAGGACTAGCGGGGTAGGCGAGCAGTACTTC

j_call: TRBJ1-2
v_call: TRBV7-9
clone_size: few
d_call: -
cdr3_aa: CASTLLQGSGGYTF
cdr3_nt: TGTGCCAGCACCCTACTTCAGGGTTCGGGTGGCTACACCTTC

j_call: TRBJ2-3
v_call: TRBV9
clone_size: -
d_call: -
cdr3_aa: CASSPHAGDSSTDTQYF
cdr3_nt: TGTGCCAGCAGCCCTCACGCCGGGGACTCTAGCACAGATACGCAGTATTTT

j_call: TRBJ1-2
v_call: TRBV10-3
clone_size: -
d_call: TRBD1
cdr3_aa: CAISVMGTDGYTF
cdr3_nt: TGTGCCATCAGCGTCATGGGGACAGATGGCTACACCTTC

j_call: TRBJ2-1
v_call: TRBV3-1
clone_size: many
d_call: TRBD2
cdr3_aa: CASSLRGLAGGVSYNEQFF
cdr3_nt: TGTGCCAGCAGCCTCCGCGGACTAGCGGGGGGTGTCTCCTACAATGAGCAGTTCTTC

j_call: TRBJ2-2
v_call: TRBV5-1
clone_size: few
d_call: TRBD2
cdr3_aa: CASNPGGHPGELFF
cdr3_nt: TGCGCCAGCAATCCGGGGGGTCACCCCGGGGAGCTGTTTTTT